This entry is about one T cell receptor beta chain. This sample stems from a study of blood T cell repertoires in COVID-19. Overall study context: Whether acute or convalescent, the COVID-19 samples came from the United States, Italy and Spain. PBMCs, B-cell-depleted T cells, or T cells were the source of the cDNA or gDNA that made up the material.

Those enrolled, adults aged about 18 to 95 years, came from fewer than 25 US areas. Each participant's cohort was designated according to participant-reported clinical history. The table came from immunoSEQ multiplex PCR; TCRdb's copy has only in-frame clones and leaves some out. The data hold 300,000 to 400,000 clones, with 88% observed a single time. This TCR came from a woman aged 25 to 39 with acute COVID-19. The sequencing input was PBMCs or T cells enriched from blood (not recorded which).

CDR3 residues: CACSSTDTQYF. DNA of the CDR3: TGTGCCTGCAGTAGCACAGATACGCAGTATTTT. This chain connects TRBV10-3 to TRBJ2-3; the D is unclear. The CDR3 covers 11 residues. Germline-derived CDR1 and CDR2 are ENHRY and SYGVKD. V was clipped by 11 bases and J by 0 bases, with 6 bases between them.